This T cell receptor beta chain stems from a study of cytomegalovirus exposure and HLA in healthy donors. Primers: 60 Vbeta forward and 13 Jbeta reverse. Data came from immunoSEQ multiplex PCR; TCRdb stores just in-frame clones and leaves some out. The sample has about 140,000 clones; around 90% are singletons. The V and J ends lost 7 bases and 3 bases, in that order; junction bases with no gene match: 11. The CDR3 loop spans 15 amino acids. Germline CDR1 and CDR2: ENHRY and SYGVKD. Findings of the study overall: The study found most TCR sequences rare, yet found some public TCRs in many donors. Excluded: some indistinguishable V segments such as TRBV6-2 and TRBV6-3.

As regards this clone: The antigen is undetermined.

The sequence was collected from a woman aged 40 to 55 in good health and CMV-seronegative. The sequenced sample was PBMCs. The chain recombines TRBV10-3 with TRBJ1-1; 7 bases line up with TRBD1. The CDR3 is CAITARGVEDTEAFF. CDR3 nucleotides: TGTGCCATCACAGCCAGGGGGGTTGAGGACACTGAAGCTTTCTTT.